These 4 T cell receptor beta chains originate from one sample sequenced in a study of T cells in localized non-small cell lung cancer. The table came from immunoSEQ multiplex PCR; TCRdb's copy has only in-frame clones and leaves some out. The sample lists tens of thousands of clones, roughly four fifths occurring once. Sequenced material: peripheral blood, taken before any cancer treatment. These receptor sequences come from a male donor at least 60 years old with stage III squamous cell lung carcinoma.

The rearrangement joins TRBV2 to TRBJ2-7; possible D gene TRBD2, 5 bases. This CDR3 comprises 12 residues. The germline gives CDR1 SNHLY, CDR2 FYNNEI. V was trimmed by 8 bases and J by 2 bases, leaving 10 bases between them. The CDR3 protein is CASGRDPYEQYF. The CDR3 region has the DNA TGTGCCAGCGGCCGGGATCCCTACGAGCAGTACTTC.

The V and J genes are TRBV11-1 and TRBJ2-1; TRBD2 agrees at 7 bases. The length of the CDR3 is 16 residues. The germline V gene has CDR1 SGHAT and CDR2 FQDESV (reference sequence). Losses at the gene ends were 0 bases for V and 7 bases for J; bases not matched to a gene: 9. The DNA of the CDR3 is TGTGCCAGCAGCTTAGCGGGAGGGCCTATAGGGAATGAGCAGTTCTTC. Translation gives CASSLAGGPIGNEQFF.

This chain links TRBV9 with TRBJ2-3, with no clear D. Deletions cut 0 bases from V and 2 bases from J, with 10 bases between. The CDR3 has 15 amino acids. The germline V gene encodes CDR1 SGDLS and CDR2 YYNGEE. CDR3 region: CASSVGGSHTDTQYF. CDR3 DNA sequence: TGTGCCAGCAGCGTAGGGGGTAGTCACACAGATACGCAGTATTTT.

This clone showed up just a few times. This chain links TRBV2 with TRBJ1-1; no clear D. The germline gives CDR1 SNHLY, CDR2 FYNNEI. This CDR3 contains 13 residues. V was cut by 6 bases and J by 2 bases, with 10 bases left in between. This CDR3 reads CASRDQVNTEAFF. Written as DNA, the CDR3 is TGTGCCAGCAGAGATCAAGTAAACACTGAAGCTTTCTTT.